This TCR beta chain was captured by sequencing in a study of blood T cell repertoires in COVID-19. Study information: COVID-19 samples collected from the United States, Italy and Spain covered acute and convalescent phases.

This CDR3 is built from 15 residues. Germline V gene lookup returns CDR1 GTSNPN and CDR2 SVGIG (reference sequence). The trim removed 5 bases at V and 7 bases at J, leaving 11 bases unmatched. Under the authors' procedure: The authors estimated nucleated cell counts from reference gene primer amplification. Sequenced by immunoSEQ multiplex PCR; TCRdb stores in-frame clones only, minus some. The DNA gave D and trimming, while V, J and clone size come from that table. The table shows about 400,000 clones, with roughly 88% occurring only once. Participants were aged roughly 18 to 89 years, lived in about two dozen US areas, and enrolled virtually.

Sequenced sample: PBMCs or T cells enriched from blood (not recorded which). The rearrangement uses TRBV30 and TRBJ1-4; 9 bases are shared with TRBD1. The clonotype comes from a woman in her 30s with acute COVID-19. The CDR3 sequence is CAWGPYTGGPEKLFF. CDR3 in DNA: TGTGCCTGGGGTCCGTACACAGGGGGCCCTGAAAAACTGTTTTTT.